This T cell receptor (beta chain) derives from a study of control samples from healthy donors and cancer patients. Clones were sequenced by immunoSEQ multiplex PCR, and TCRdb holds only the in-frame ones, with some missing. This table has 170,000 or so clones, 90% to 95% appearing once. This CDR3 is built from 15 residues. From germline, CDR1 is MNHEY and CDR2 SVGAGI. Trimming left V 4 bases short and J 1 base short, with 10 bases between. This clonotype was sampled from a man aged 25-45 years in good health. The chain combines TRBV6-5 with TRBJ2-2; D is possibly TRBD2 (5 bases). The specimen sequenced was blood. The CDR3 bases are TGTGCCAGCAGTTTCGACGGACTGAACACCGGGGAGCTGTTTTTT. Residues: CASSFDGLNTGELFF.